A single sample gave rise to the 11 T cell receptor beta chains below, sequenced in a study of Ad26.COV2.S vaccination and SARS-CoV-2 variants. Treatment noted: roughly 19 received Ad26.COV2.S at low or high dose, single or two shots; about 5 received placebo; per-sample allocation not given. Material that was analyzed had been drawn on day 63 after the first vaccine or placebo injection. The assay was immunoSEQ multiplex PCR, and TCRdb's table has in-frame clones only and misses some. The data hold about 350,000 clones, with about 89% observed a single time. The sequenced sample was peripheral blood, obtained in a trial of Ad26.COV2.S vaccine versus placebo. The receptor source for this set is a person aged 18-65 years who received the Ad26.COV2.S COVID-19 vaccine or a placebo.

This clone was observed a single time. The rearrangement links TRBV7-2 to TRBJ2-1, with 11 bases identical to TRBD2. The CDR3 is 17 amino acids. V lost 2 bases to trimming and J lost 4 bases; unmatched junction nucleotides: 7. Germline values: CDR1 SGHTA, CDR2 FQGNSA. CDR3: CASSLRGLAEPYNEQFF. CDR3 DNA: TGTGCCAGCAGCTTACGGGGACTAGCGGAACCATACAATGAGCAGTTCTTC.

CDR3 sequence: CASSLGYRDVYEQYF. In DNA form, the CDR3 reads TGTGCCAGCAGCTTAGGATACCGGGACGTGTACGAGCAGTACTTC. This chain uses TRBV7-2 with TRBJ2-7; D possibly uses TRBD1 or TRBD2 (5 bases each). CDR1 SGHTA and CDR2 FQGNSA come from the germline V gene. The ends were cut back, 1 base at V and 4 bases at J, with 14 bases in the middle. This CDR3 is 15 amino acids long.

V usage is TRBV4-1 and J usage is TRBJ2-2; D gene unclear. V lost 0 bases to trimming and J lost 6 bases, with 14 bases between them. The CDR3 length is 16 residues. Germline loops: CDR1 MGHRA, CDR2 YSYEKL. The CDR3 nucleotides read TGCGCCAGCAGCCAAGAACATACCGCGATGCCCGGGGAGCTGTTTTTT. Translated, it gives CASSQEHTAMPGELFF.

The chain recombines TRBV5-1 with TRBJ2-2; TRBD2 aligns across 8 bases. The CDR3 runs 15 residues. Trimming at V came to 4 bases and at J to 4 bases, leaving 6 bases not matched to a gene. Germline lookup yields CDR1 SGHRS and CDR2 YFSETQ. In DNA, the CDR3 is TGCGCCAGCAGCACGGGACTAGACAGCACCGGGGAGCTGTTTTTT. This sequence encodes CASSTGLDSTGELFF.

This chain connects TRBV24-1 to TRBJ2-7; D might be TRBD1 (6 bases). V lost 1 base and J 4 bases, leaving 22 bases between the germline ends. CDR3 length equals 18 residues. Germline CDR1 and CDR2: KGHDR and SFDVKD. CDR3 nucleotide sequence: TGTGCCACCAGTGATTTCTACAGGGTGAGACTTTCTTCTTACGAGCAGTACTTC. Amino acids: CATSDFYRVRLSSYEQYF.

This clone was recorded only once. The chain links TRBV2 to TRBJ2-7; either TRBD1 or TRBD2 may fit D (5 bases each). Germline V gene lookup returns CDR1 SNHLY and CDR2 FYNNEI. Between the trimmed V and J ends, which lost 6 bases and 0 bases, there was a span of 12 bases. This CDR3 has 14 amino acids. The CDR3 region has the DNA TGTGCCAGCAGACTCAGGGAGAACTCCTACGAGCAGTACTTC. It encodes CASRLRENSYEQYF.

The rearrangement joins TRBV9 to TRBJ2-7; 9 bases agree with TRBD2. The CDR3 contains 16 residues. Germline trimming cut 0 bases from V and 5 bases from J; bases unmatched to any gene: 9. Per germline, CDR1 SGDLS and CDR2 YYNGEE. Here the CDR3 reads CASSVVGVAGVNEQYF. Here the CDR3 DNA reads TGTGCCAGCAGCGTAGTCGGAGTAGCGGGGGTGAACGAGCAGTACTTC.

The chain links TRBV7-2 to TRBJ2-1, with 8 bases that match TRBD2. Germline CDR1 is SGHTA and CDR2 is FQGNSA. The V and J ends lost 2 bases and 5 bases, in that order; junction bases with no gene match: 5. The CDR3 loop spans 15 amino acids. CDR3 loop: CASSLLAGLNNEQFF. The CDR3 region has the DNA TGTGCCAGCAGCTTACTAGCGGGTCTCAACAATGAGCAGTTCTTC.

Remarks on this clone: Other DNA sequences in this specimen translate into the identical CDR3. The CDR3 reads CASSLGLAGSFDEQYF. DNA for the CDR3: TGCGCCAGCAGCTTGGGGCTAGCGGGAAGTTTCGACGAGCAGTACTTC. The V and J genes are TRBV5-1 and TRBJ2-7; 9 bases align to TRBD2. This CDR3 spans 16 amino acids. Germline values: CDR1 SGHRS, CDR2 YFSETQ. V dropped 0 bases and J dropped 5; count of bases not matched to a gene: 9.

The chain couples TRBV28 to TRBJ1-5; D ambiguous. This CDR3 is built from 13 residues. The germline gives CDR1 MDHEN, CDR2 SYDVKM. The V gene lost 7 bases and the J gene lost 5 bases, with 12 bases spanning the gap. CDR3: CASTAPGYQPQHF. The CDR3, as DNA: TGTGCCAGCACCGCCCCGGGGTATCAGCCCCAGCATTTT.

This rearrangement joins TRBV5-6 to TRBJ2-1, with unresolved D. Trimming removed 3 bases from V and 0 bases from J, with 10 bases in between. The germline V gene has CDR1 SGHDT and CDR2 YYEEEE. CDR3 length: 15 residues. CDR3 in amino acids: CASSYGRSSYNEQFF. CDR3 nucleotides: TGTGCCAGCAGCTATGGACGGAGCTCCTACAATGAGCAGTTCTTC.